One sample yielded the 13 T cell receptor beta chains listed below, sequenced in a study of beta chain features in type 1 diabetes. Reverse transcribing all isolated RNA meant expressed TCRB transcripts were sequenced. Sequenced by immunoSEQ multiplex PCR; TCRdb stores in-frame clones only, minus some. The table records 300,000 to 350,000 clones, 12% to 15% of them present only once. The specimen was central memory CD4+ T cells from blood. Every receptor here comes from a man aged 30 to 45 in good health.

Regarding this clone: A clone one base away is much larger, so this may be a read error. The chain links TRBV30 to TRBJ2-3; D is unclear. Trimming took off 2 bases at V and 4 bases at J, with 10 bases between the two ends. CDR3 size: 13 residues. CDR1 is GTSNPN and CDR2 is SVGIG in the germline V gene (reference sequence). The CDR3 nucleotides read TGTGCCTGGAGTCAGCGCGGCGCAGATACGCAGTATTTT. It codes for CAWSQRGADTQYF. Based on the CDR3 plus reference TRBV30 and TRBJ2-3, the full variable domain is SQTIHQWPATLVQPVGSPLSLECTVEGTSNPNLYWYRQAAGRGLQLLFYSVGIGQISSEVPQNLSASRPQDRQFILSSKKLLLSDSGFYLCAWSQRGADTQYFGPGTRLTVL.

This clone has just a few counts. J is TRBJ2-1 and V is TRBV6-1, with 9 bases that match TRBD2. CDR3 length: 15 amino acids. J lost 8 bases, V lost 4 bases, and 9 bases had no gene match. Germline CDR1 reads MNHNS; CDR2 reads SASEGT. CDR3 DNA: TGTGCCAGCAGTGGTAGAGGGGGACTAGCACATGAGCAGTTCTTC. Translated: CASSGRGGLAHEQFF.

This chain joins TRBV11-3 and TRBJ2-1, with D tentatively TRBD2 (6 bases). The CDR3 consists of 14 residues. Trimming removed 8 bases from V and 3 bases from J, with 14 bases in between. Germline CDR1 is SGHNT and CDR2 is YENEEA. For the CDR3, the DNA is TGTGCCAGCGGTGGAGGGCTAGGCTACAATGAGCAGTTCTTC. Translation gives CASGGGLGYNEQFF.

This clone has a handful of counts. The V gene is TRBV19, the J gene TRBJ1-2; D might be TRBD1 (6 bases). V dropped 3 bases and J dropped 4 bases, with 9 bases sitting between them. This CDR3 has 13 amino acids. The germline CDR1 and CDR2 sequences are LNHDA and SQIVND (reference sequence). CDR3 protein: CASSMRGAYGYTF. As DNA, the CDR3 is TGTGCCAGTAGTATGAGGGGGGCCTATGGCTACACCTTC.

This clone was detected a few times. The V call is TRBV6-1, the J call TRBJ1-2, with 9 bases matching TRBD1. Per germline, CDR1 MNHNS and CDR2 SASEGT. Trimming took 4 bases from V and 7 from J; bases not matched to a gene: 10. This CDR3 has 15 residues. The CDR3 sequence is CASSGGQGFVGGYTF. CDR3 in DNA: TGTGCCAGCAGTGGCGGACAGGGGTTTGTCGGTGGCTACACCTTC.

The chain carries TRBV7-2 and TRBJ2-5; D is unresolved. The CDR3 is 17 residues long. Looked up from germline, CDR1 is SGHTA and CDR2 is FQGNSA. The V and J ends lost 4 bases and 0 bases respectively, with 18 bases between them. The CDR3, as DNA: TGTGCCAGCAGCTCACCTCCCTCGTGGTACTACCAAGAGACCCAGTACTTC. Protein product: CASSSPPSWYYQETQYF.

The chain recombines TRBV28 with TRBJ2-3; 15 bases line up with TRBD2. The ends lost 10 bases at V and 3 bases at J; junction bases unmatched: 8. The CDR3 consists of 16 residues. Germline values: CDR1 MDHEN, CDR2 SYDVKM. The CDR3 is CATGLAGGPVTDTQYF. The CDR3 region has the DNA TGTGCCACAGGACTAGCGGGGGGGCCGGTTACAGATACGCAGTATTTT.

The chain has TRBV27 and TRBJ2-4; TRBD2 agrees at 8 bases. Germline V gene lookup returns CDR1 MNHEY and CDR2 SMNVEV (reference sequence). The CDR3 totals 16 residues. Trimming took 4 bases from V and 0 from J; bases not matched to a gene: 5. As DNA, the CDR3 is TGTGCCAGCAGTTATCCTAGCGGGCTAGCCAAAAACATTCAGTACTTC. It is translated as CASSYPSGLAKNIQYF.

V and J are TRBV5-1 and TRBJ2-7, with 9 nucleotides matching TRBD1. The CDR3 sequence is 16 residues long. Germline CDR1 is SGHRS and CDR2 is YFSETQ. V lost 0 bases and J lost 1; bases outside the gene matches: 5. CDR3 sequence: CASSLAAGTGSYEQYF. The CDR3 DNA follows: TGCGCCAGCAGCTTGGCCGCAGGGACAGGGTCCTACGAGCAGTACTTC.

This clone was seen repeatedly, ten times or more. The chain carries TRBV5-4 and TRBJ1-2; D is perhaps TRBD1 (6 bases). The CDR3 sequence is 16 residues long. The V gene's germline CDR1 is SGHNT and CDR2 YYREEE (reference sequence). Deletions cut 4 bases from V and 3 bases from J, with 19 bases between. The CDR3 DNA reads TGTGCCAGCAGCCGAGATTTAACAGGACAGTACTATGGCTACACCTTC. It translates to CASSRDLTGQYYGYTF.

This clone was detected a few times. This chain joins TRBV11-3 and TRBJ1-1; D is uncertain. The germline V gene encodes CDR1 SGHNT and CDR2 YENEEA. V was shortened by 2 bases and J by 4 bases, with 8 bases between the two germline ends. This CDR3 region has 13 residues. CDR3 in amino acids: CASSLQGSTEAFF. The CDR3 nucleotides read TGTGCCAGCAGCTTACAAGGGTCCACTGAAGCTTTCTTT.

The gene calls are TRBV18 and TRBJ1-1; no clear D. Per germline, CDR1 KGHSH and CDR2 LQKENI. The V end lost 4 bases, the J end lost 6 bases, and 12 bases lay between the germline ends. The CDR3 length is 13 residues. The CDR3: CASSLRSEPEAFF. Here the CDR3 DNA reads TGTGCCAGCTCACTAAGAAGTGAGCCTGAAGCTTTCTTT. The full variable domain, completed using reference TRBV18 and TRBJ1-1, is NAGVMQNPRHLVRRRGQEARLRCSPMKGHSHVYWYRQLPEEGLKFMVYLQKENIIDESGMPKERFSAEFPKEGPSILRIQQVVRGDSAAYFCASSLRSEPEAFFGQGTRLTVV.

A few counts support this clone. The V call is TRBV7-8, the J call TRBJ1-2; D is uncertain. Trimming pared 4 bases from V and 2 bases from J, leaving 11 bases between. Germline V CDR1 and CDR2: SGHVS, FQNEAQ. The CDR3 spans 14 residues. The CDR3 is CASSWRAENYGYTF. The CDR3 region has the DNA TGTGCCAGCAGCTGGCGGGCCGAGAACTATGGCTACACCTTC.